One and the same sample provided the 24 T cell receptor beta chains below, sequenced in a study of graft-versus-host responses after intestinal transplantation. TCRdb's table, derived via immunoSEQ multiplex PCR, lists solely in-frame clones and lacks some. The sample carries around 130,000 clones, around 90% recorded once. These receptors' antigens are unknown. The input for sequencing was unstimulated CD4+ T cells sorted from spleen or lymph node cells, taken before intestinal transplant. These receptors were obtained from a human donor who received an intestinal transplant.

This clone has only one observation. V and J are TRBV27 and TRBJ2-7; TRBD2 agrees at 8 bases. The CDR3 covers 16 residues. Looked up from germline, CDR1 is MNHEY and CDR2 is SMNVEV (reference sequence). Unmatched junction bases numbered 13, after V lost 6 bases and J lost 3 bases. Here the CDR3 reads CASRTNPGLGNYEQYF. The CDR3 region has the DNA TGTGCCAGCAGAACAAATCCGGGACTAGGGAACTACGAGCAGTACTTC.

The chain recombines TRBV28 with TRBJ2-4; D perhaps matches TRBD1 (6 bases). Germline CDR1 is MDHEN and CDR2 is SYDVKM. V lost 3 bases, J lost 0 bases, and 12 bases lay in between. This CDR3 has 16 amino acids. The CDR3 reads CASSFNRDIAKNIQYF. The CDR3 region has the DNA TGTGCCAGCAGTTTCAACCGGGACATAGCCAAAAACATTCAGTACTTC.

The CDR3: CASSGGQGRSGYTF. The CDR3 region has the DNA TGTGCCAGCAGTGGGGGACAGGGAAGGTCTGGCTACACCTTC. The V gene is TRBV6-5, the J gene TRBJ1-2; TRBD1 matches 9 bases. With V trimmed by 5 bases and J by 7 bases, 8 bases remained unmatched. Germline assignment: CDR1 MNHEY and CDR2 SVGAGI. CDR3 length equals 14 residues.

V and J are TRBV6-1 and TRBJ2-5, with a tentative D call TRBD1 (6 bases). This CDR3 has 15 amino acids. V was trimmed by 3 bases and J by 6 bases, leaving 17 bases between them. Germline loops: CDR1 MNHNS, CDR2 SASEGT. The CDR3: CASSEQIQGSKTQYF. In DNA form, the CDR3 reads TGTGCCAGCAGTGAGCAGATACAGGGCTCGAAGACCCAGTACTTC.

The chain carries TRBV5-1 and TRBJ1-1; D is undetermined. Looked up from germline, CDR1 is SGHRS and CDR2 is YFSETQ. CDR3 length: 13 residues. V was cut by 4 bases and J by 3 bases, with 10 bases left in between. This CDR3 is CASSTMGYTEAFF. CDR3 sequence (DNA): TGCGCCAGCAGCACTATGGGGTACACTGAAGCTTTCTTT.

V is TRBV11-3 and J is TRBJ2-1; D might be TRBD1 (6 bases). The CDR3 has 15 residues. Germline-derived CDR1 and CDR2 are SGHNT and YENEEA. The germline V and J ends were trimmed by 5 bases and 7 bases, with 18 bases remaining between them. CDR3: CASSASTGMGNEQFF. The CDR3 coding sequence is TGTGCCAGCAGCGCCTCTACAGGGATGGGGAATGAGCAGTTCTTC. Drawing the rest from reference TRBV11-3 and TRBJ2-1, the complete variable domain is EAGVVQSPRYKIIEKKQPVAFWCNPISGHNTLYWYLQNLGQGPELLIRYENEEAVDDSQLPKDRFSAERLKGVDSTLKIQPAELGDSAVYLCASSASTGMGNEQFFGPGTRLTVL.

J is TRBJ2-5 and V is TRBV14; D assignment may be TRBD1 or TRBD2 (7 bases each). The V and J ends lost 4 bases and 5 bases respectively, with 17 bases between them. The germline gives CDR1 SGHDN, CDR2 FVKESK. The CDR3 has 15 amino acids. The DNA of the CDR3 is TGTGCCAGCAGCCCGGGGGGAGGGGGCAGGGAGACCCAGTACTTC. It is translated as CASSPGGGGRETQYF.

This clone was recorded a few times. This chain links TRBV5-1 with TRBJ1-1, with 7 bases matching TRBD1. There are 14 residues in the CDR3. Unmatched junction bases numbered 8, after V lost 3 bases and J lost 6 bases. Germline values: CDR1 SGHRS, CDR2 YFSETQ. This CDR3 is CASSSTTTGPEAFF. CDR3 nucleotides: TGCGCCAGCAGCTCGACAACGACAGGGCCTGAAGCTTTCTTT.

The V gene is TRBV9, the J gene TRBJ1-2; maybe TRBD1 (6 bases). From germline, CDR1 is SGDLS and CDR2 YYNGEE. The length of the CDR3 is 15 residues. Trimming removed 2 bases at V and 5 bases at J, with 16 bases between. CDR3 in amino acids: CASSVSRDKDYGYTF. The CDR3 DNA sequence: TGTGCCAGCAGCGTTAGCCGGGACAAGGATTATGGCTACACCTTC. Filled out from reference TRBV9 and TRBJ1-2, the complete variable domain reads DSGVTQTPKHLITATGQRVTLRCSPRSGDLSVYWYQQSLDQGLQFLIQYYNGEERAKGNILERFSAQQFPDLHSELNLSSLELGDSALYFCASSVSRDKDYGYTFGSGTRLTVV.

The chain employs TRBV9 and TRBJ1-1, with a weak D call TRBD1 (6 bases). The V and J ends lost 2 bases and 1 base respectively, with 15 bases between them. Per the germline V gene, CDR1 is SGDLS and CDR2 is YYNGEE. The length of the CDR3 is 16 residues. DNA of the CDR3: TGTGCCAGCAGCGTCCCCACAGGGTTATGGAACACTGAAGCTTTCTTT. Translated, it gives CASSVPTGLWNTEAFF.

This clone was seen once. The V call is TRBV2, the J call TRBJ1-3; D is perhaps TRBD1 (5 bases). V lost 6 bases, J lost 4 bases, and 16 bases lay in between. The germline gives CDR1 SNHLY, CDR2 FYNNEI. The CDR3 length is 15 residues. CDR3 DNA sequence: TGTGCCAGCAGGGACCTAGGGAGGGACGGAAACACCATATATTTT. Protein sequence: CASRDLGRDGNTIYF.

The DNA of the CDR3 is TGCGCCAGTAGCCACGCCCTAGCGGATGAGCAGTTCTTC. It codes for CASSHALADEQFF. The chain couples TRBV5-1 to TRBJ2-1; TRBD2 matches at 7 bases. Germline-derived CDR1 and CDR2 are SGHRS and YFSETQ. This CDR3 is built from 13 residues. Trimming took 8 bases from V and 8 from J; bases not matched to a gene: 10.

A few counts support this clone. The sample contains more than one DNA sequence encoding this CDR3. This rearrangement joins TRBV11-2 to TRBJ1-2; D not certain. The length of the CDR3 is 12 residues. Germline V gene sequence: CDR1 SGHAT, CDR2 FQNNGV. V dropped 0 bases and J dropped 6 bases, with 5 bases sitting between them. The chain's CDR3 is CASSLEGNGYTF. CDR3 in DNA: TGTGCCAGCAGCTTAGAGGGGAATGGCTACACCTTC.

The CDR3 DNA follows: TGCGCCAGCAGCTTTGGCGGGAACAGGAGAGGGAGTGAAAAACTGTTTTTT. Its protein product is CASSFGGNRRGSEKLFF. This chain joins TRBV5-1 and TRBJ1-4, with D perhaps matching TRBD1 (5 bases). CDR1 and CDR2 from the germline V gene are SGHRS and YFSETQ. The CDR3 is made up of 17 amino acids. Trimming removed 2 bases at V and 7 bases at J, with 21 bases between.

J is TRBJ2-7 and V is TRBV5-6, with D possibly called TRBD1 or TRBD2 (5 bases each). Deletions cut 2 bases from V and 1 base from J, with 19 bases between. Germline CDR1 reads SGHDT; CDR2 reads YYEEEE. This CDR3 contains 17 residues. CDR3 sequence reads: CASSFMAGGSGSYEQYF. CDR3 nucleotides: TGTGCCAGCAGCTTTATGGCTGGGGGTTCGGGATCCTACGAGCAGTACTTC.

This clone was seen a handful of times. This chain uses TRBV7-2 with TRBJ2-2, with TRBD2 matching 7 bases. Per the germline V gene, CDR1 is SGHTA and CDR2 is FQGNSA. The CDR3 has 15 amino acids. V shed 6 bases and J 4 bases; nucleotides not matched to a gene: 8. The CDR3 DNA sequence: TGTGCCAGCAGAGGAAGCGGGGTTACCACCGGGGAGCTGTTTTTT. It yields the protein CASRGSGVTTGELFF.

This clone was seen once. The chain combines TRBV6-1 with TRBJ1-4, with D possibly being TRBD1 (5 bases). The CDR3 contains 17 residues. Trimming removed 3 bases from V and 5 bases from J, with 19 bases in between. Germline CDR1 reads MNHNS; CDR2 reads SASEGT. CDR3 region: CASSERETGLLNEKLFF. The CDR3 bases are TGTGCCAGCAGTGAGCGGGAGACGGGGCTACTAAATGAAAAACTGTTTTTT.

The V call is TRBV29-1, the J call TRBJ2-5; the match to TRBD1 covers 10 bases. V gave up 0 bases and J gave up 5 bases; unmatched junction bases: 9. Germline V lookup: CDR1 SQVTM, CDR2 ANQGSEA. The CDR3 totals 16 residues. CDR3 DNA sequence: TGCAGCGTTGAAGATAGACAGGGGGCGACGGCGGAGACCCAGTACTTC. Translation: CSVEDRQGATAETQYF.

This sequence joins TRBV10-3 and TRBJ1-6, with D uncertain. CDR1 and CDR2 (germline): ENHRY, SYGVKD. There are 15 residues in the CDR3. V was cut by 3 bases and J by 8 bases, with 14 bases left in between. The CDR3 DNA follows: TGTGCCATCAGTGAATTCGGGGAGAGGCATTCACCCCTCCACTTT. This encodes CAISEFGERHSPLHF.

This clone has a handful of counts. This chain connects TRBV5-4 to TRBJ1-1; D is unresolved. Looked up from germline, CDR1 is SGHNT and CDR2 is YYREEE (reference sequence). CDR3 length: 13 residues. Between the trimmed V and J ends, which lost 0 bases and 4 bases, there was a span of 7 bases. CDR3 bases: TGTGCCAGCAGCTTGGGCCGGACCACTGAAGCTTTCTTT. Protein: CASSLGRTTEAFF.

This chain uses TRBV10-2 with TRBJ2-1, with a tentative D call TRBD2 (5 bases). The CDR3 loop spans 16 amino acids. Germline V gives CDR1 WSHSY, CDR2 SAAADI. With 0 bases removed from V and 3 bases from J, the gap between germline ends came to 12 bases. CDR3 nucleotides: TGCGCCAGCAGTGAGTCTCGAGGGTTAAGCTACAATGAGCAGTTCTTC. Protein product: CASSESRGLSYNEQFF.

The chain is built from TRBV29-1 and TRBJ2-3; D possibly corresponds to TRBD1 (6 bases). The CDR3 sequence is 14 residues long. CDR1 and CDR2 (germline): SQVTM, ANQGSEA. Trimming shortened V by 3 bases and J by 0 bases, and 10 bases separated the two germline ends. The CDR3 loop is CSVDNRASTDTQYF. DNA of the CDR3: TGCAGCGTTGACAACAGGGCTAGCACAGATACGCAGTATTTT.

The rearrangement joins TRBV6-5 to TRBJ2-3; 13 nucleotides match TRBD2. The germline gives CDR1 MNHEY, CDR2 SVGAGI. This CDR3 contains 15 residues. Unmatched junction bases numbered 4, after V lost 3 bases and J lost 7 bases. CDR3 protein: CASSYSGLAGNTQYF. The CDR3 DNA reads as TGTGCCAGCAGTTATTCGGGACTAGCGGGGAATACGCAGTATTTT.

The V call is TRBV10-2, the J call TRBJ1-2; the D is unclear. Trimming removed 2 bases at V and 7 bases at J, with 17 bases between. The CDR3 runs to 15 residues. Germline assignment: CDR1 WSHSY and CDR2 SAAADI. The DNA for the CDR3 is TGCGCCAGCAGTGAGCCGAACAAGGGCCTGGGTGGCTACACCTTC. It specifies CASSEPNKGLGGYTF.